The entry below gives a single TCR beta chain sequence along with its context. No antigen is known for it. Each CDR3 protein gets one entry after TCRdb re-called the 5' RACE reads with MiXCR. The sample has 690,000 or so distinct CDR3 sequences; roughly 8% are singletons. All donors were healthy Caucasians. These data belong to a study of identical twins. Study-level results: Part of the zero-insertion signal could reflect confounding by invariant MAIT and iNKT cells.

CDR1 is DFQATT and CDR2 is SNEGSKA in the germline V gene (reference sequence). CDR3 length: 12 amino acids. Deletions cut 5 bases from V and 2 bases from J, with 10 bases between. The sample was also reused in another study, on yellow fever vaccine responses in identical twins. That paper adds: Reportedly, twins' vaccine T cell responses looked partly convergent and partly personalized.

The sequencing sample was made of PBMCs. The clonotype comes from a woman under 30 in good health. This chain links TRBV20-1 with TRBJ2-7, with D possibly being TRBD2 (5 bases). The CDR3 is CSAPASPYEQYF. The CDR3 nucleotides are TGCAGTGCTCCGGCTAGCCCCTACGAGCAGTACTTC.